This T cell receptor beta chain derives from a study of identifying expanded T cells in peripheral blood (dated by TCRdb to about 2019). With respect to the entire study: Technical replicates were generated by sequencing separate aliquots of the same genomic DNA pool, with four replicates compared pairwise. Study-wide conclusions, independent of this receptor: The authors expected that over much longer intervals, such as months to years, biological variance in healthy repertoires might increase even further. The binomial model flagged 0.9 to 1.5 differentially abundant clones between technical replicates, compared with about 16 over about 2 weeks and 19 over roughly 4 weeks. Across all healthy donors, variance in clone template counts between approximately two-week samples was found to increase significantly with total template count. The beta-binomial model significantly reduced the number of clones called differentially abundant and the false-positive rate across all healthy-donor time intervals.

The CDR3 runs 17 amino acids, cysteine and phenylalanine included. Only CDR3 DNA is held: 51 bases, read in frame from base 1. According to the germline V gene, CDR1 reads MGHRA and CDR2 reads YSYEKL. Trimming removed 1 base from V and 1 base from J; the gene matches leave 6 bases unexplained. No immune events such as infections were documented for the healthy donors during the collection period. Blood repertoires from healthy donors were used as a training cohort for calibrating time-dependent variance in a beta-binomial model of differential abundance of T-cell clones. The training cohort was composed of some ten healthy donors, 3 female and 7 male. The donors were between roughly 25 and 64 years old, with an average age of roughly 40 years. Whole blood, obtained from a commercial supplier, was collected from each healthy donor at three time points spaced about 2 weeks apart. For immunosequencing, genomic DNA was extracted from whole blood that had not been sorted.

In regard to this clone: Its cognate antigen has yet to be identified. One base away there is no much larger clone; base qualities are not given.

TCRbeta CDR3 regions were profiled by bias-controlled multiplex PCR amplification of genomic DNA with the immunoSEQ Assay. For the original study's pipeline: To quantify the absolute abundance of each unique TCRbeta CDR3 region, the sequences were collapsed and filtered. Differential abundance was assessed using a binomial (Fisher-equivalent) model and a beta-binomial model in which time-dependent variance fitted from healthy donors was added. Any clone with fewer than 5 combined templates was excluded, and a clone was called differentially abundant if its Benjamini-Hochberg FDR was below 0.01. Using the form v = (b*log(k)+a)^2, the beta-binomial variance was modeled as a function of the total template count across the two samples. TCRdb provides this immuneACCESS table in a form limited to in-frame rearrangements. Some clones are lacking; in checked studies, under half of them reflect an unresolved V gene, and why the rest are absent is not known. D and trimming come from the DNA, and the V and J calls and clone size come from that table. This sample has about 130,000 clones in its table, and roughly 90% of those were observed once. The ten largest clones take up roughly 7.9% of the sample.

The TCR originated in a person aged 18 to 69 in good health. The sequencing input was blood. The V and J segments used are TRBV4-1 and TRBJ1-5; TRBD1 lines up with 8 middle nucleotides. At the DNA level, the sequence is TGCGCCAGCAGCCAAGCCCCCAGGGGGCAGAGCAATCAGCCCCAGCATTTT. Its amino acids are CASSQAPRGQSNQPQHF.